Included here is one TCR beta chain sequence, with context. This entry comes from a study of T cell changes during pregnancy in multiple sclerosis. V trimming: 1 base; J trimming: 9 bases; junction bases outside the gene matches: 5. This CDR3 region has 16 residues. CDR1 and CDR2 from the germline V gene are SGDLS and YYNGEE. TCRdb's table, derived via immunoSEQ multiplex PCR, lists solely in-frame clones and lacks some. The sample shows 25,000 to 30,000 clones, about 84% of them seen only once. This receptor was taken from a female donor with multiple sclerosis, enrolled in a pregnancy study. V and J are TRBV9 and TRBJ2-1; the match to TRBD2 covers 15 bases. Material: CD8+ T cells from peripheral blood mononuclear cells, obtained after pregnancy. The CDR3, as DNA: TGTGCCAGCAGCGTATATGGACTAGCGGGGGGGGCTGAGCAGTTCTTC. Protein sequence: CASSVYGLAGGAEQFF.